These 30 T cell receptor beta chains were sequenced from one sample in a study of human T cells and chemical hapten exposure. Individual cDNA molecules in this library carried unique molecular identifiers. Each CDR3 protein is one row after TCRdb ran MiXCR on the reads. The repertoire has about 120,000 distinct CDR3 sequences, around 8.5% of them found once; the top ten carry approximately 1.4%. Extraction yielded total RNA from whole blood (unfractionated). Source material: whole blood. Receptors originate from a human donor in good health. Some clones in this sample may be carry-over from other donors' samples.

This clonotype was seen at least ten times. The chain combines TRBV7-9 with TRBJ1-4; D ambiguous. Germline lookup yields CDR1 SEHNR and CDR2 FQNEAQ (reference sequence). With 3 bases removed from V and 7 bases from J, the gap between germline ends came to 6 bases. The CDR3 is 12 residues long. DNA of the CDR3: TGTGCCAGCAGCTTGCCCGGTGAAAAACTGTTTTTT. Its protein product is CASSLPGEKLFF.

The genes are TRBV7-6 and TRBJ1-6, with TRBD1 as a possible D gene (6 bases). The V gene's germline CDR1 is SGHVS and CDR2 FNYEAQ. V gave up 2 bases and J gave up 7 bases, with 12 bases separating them. The CDR3 covers 15 residues. This CDR3 is CASSLYRDRNSPLHF. The CDR3 DNA sequence: TGTGCCAGCAGCTTATACAGGGATCGCAATTCACCCCTCCACTTT. Complete variable domain (other parts from reference TRBV7-6 and TRBJ1-6): GAGVSQSPRYKVTKRGQDVALRCDPISGHVSLYWYRQALGQGPEFLTYFNYEAQQDKSGLPNDRFSAERPEGSISTLTIQRTEQRDSAMYRCASSLYRDRNSPLHFGNGTRLTVT.

There are many counts of this clonotype. The chain joins TRBV11-3 to TRBJ2-1; the match to TRBD2 covers 9 bases. J lost 3 bases, V lost 0 bases, and 9 bases had no gene match. The CDR3 totals 18 residues. Germline CDR1 and CDR2: SGHNT and YENEEA. This chain's CDR3 is CASSLDQGGTSRYNEQFF. The CDR3 DNA reads as TGTGCCAGCAGCTTAGATCAAGGAGGGACTAGCCGCTACAATGAGCAGTTCTTC. Drawing the rest from reference TRBV11-3 and TRBJ2-1, the complete variable domain is EAGVVQSPRYKIIEKKQPVAFWCNPISGHNTLYWYLQNLGQGPELLIRYENEEAVDDSQLPKDRFSAERLKGVDSTLKIQPAELGDSAVYLCASSLDQGGTSRYNEQFFGPGTRLTVL.

This clonotype has a count of ten or more. V usage is TRBV9 and J usage is TRBJ2-7; no clear D. CDR1 is SGDLS, CDR2 YYNGEE, per germline. This CDR3 region has 15 residues. Trimming pared 0 bases from V and 7 bases from J, leaving 17 bases between. CDR3 sequence reads: CASSVAYGPRWEQYF. The CDR3 nucleotides read TGTGCCAGCAGCGTAGCTTATGGACCGCGCTGGGAGCAGTACTTC.

This clonotype was seen repeatedly, ten times or more. The J gene is TRBJ2-3, the V gene TRBV6-2 or TRBV6-3; no clear D. Germline V gene sequence: CDR1 MNHEY, CDR2 SVGEGT. This CDR3 contains 13 residues. Trimming removed 3 bases from V and 0 bases from J, with 4 bases in between. CDR3 in amino acids: CASSYPSTDTQYF. CDR3 bases: TGTGCCAGCAGTTATCCCAGCACAGATACGCAGTATTTT.

The chain is built from TRBV6-5 and TRBJ1-3, with 11 bases that match TRBD1. Germline V lookup: CDR1 MNHEY, CDR2 SVGAGI. V lost 6 bases and J lost 3; bases outside the gene matches: 4. This CDR3 comprises 15 residues. DNA of the CDR3: TGTGCCAGCAGCCGGACAGGGGGCCTTGGAAACACCATATATTTT. Its translation is CASSRTGGLGNTIYF.

The CDR3 sequence: CASSLDGTNEKLFF. CDR3 DNA: TGTGCCAGCAGCTTAGACGGCACTAATGAAAAACTGTTTTTT. V gene TRBV7-2 combines with J gene TRBJ1-4; D uncertain. This CDR3 contains 14 residues. Germline V lookup: CDR1 SGHTA, CDR2 FQGNSA. V gave up 1 base and J gave up 2 bases, with 5 bases separating them.

This clonotype has just a few counts. The rearrangement joins TRBV7-2 to TRBJ2-2, with D possibly being TRBD1 or TRBD2 (5 bases each). The CDR3 spans 16 residues. The germline V gene has CDR1 SGHTA and CDR2 FQGNSA. The V end lost 9 bases, the J end lost 0 bases, and 17 bases lay between the germline ends. CDR3 DNA: TGTGCCAGAGGCCCGGGGACGATCGCGAACACCGGGGAGCTGTTTTTT. Translated, it gives CARGPGTIANTGELFF.

The V gene is TRBV7-9, the J gene TRBJ2-3; D is unclear. Trimming took 0 bases from V and 3 from J, leaving 4 bases between them. Germline lookup yields CDR1 SEHNR and CDR2 FQNEAQ (reference sequence). CDR3 size: 13 residues. As DNA, the CDR3 is TGTGCCAGCAGCTTAGCGCAAACAGATACGCAGTATTTT. This encodes CASSLAQTDTQYF.

Only a few counts were recorded for this clonotype. The gene calls are TRBV2 and TRBJ2-3; 8 bases line up with TRBD2. Germline CDR1 reads SNHLY; CDR2 reads FYNNEI. Trimming took 1 base from V and 2 from J; bases not matched to a gene: 2. The CDR3 runs 15 residues. The chain's CDR3 is CASSEGTSFTDTQYF. In DNA form, the CDR3 reads TGTGCCAGCAGTGAAGGGACTAGCTTCACAGATACGCAGTATTTT.

This clonotype was detected a few times. The chain links TRBV6-5 to TRBJ2-7; 12 bases map to TRBD1. From germline, CDR1 is MNHEY and CDR2 SVGAGI. The CDR3 runs to 16 residues. With V trimmed by 3 bases and J by 3 bases, 6 bases remained unmatched. The CDR3, as DNA: TGTGCCAGCAGTTATCGCCGGGACAGGGGGCACTACGAGCAGTACTTC. Translating it yields CASSYRRDRGHYEQYF.

At least ten counts were recorded for this clonotype. The chain employs TRBV4-3 and TRBJ1-6, with unresolved D. The CDR3 runs to 14 residues. V shed 3 bases and J shed 8 bases, with 11 bases lying between them. The germline V gene has CDR1 LGHNA and CDR2 YSLEER. This CDR3 reads CASSQRNMDSPLHF. DNA for the CDR3: TGCGCCAGCAGCCAGCGGAACATGGATTCACCCCTCCACTTT.

This clonotype was recorded a few times. The gene calls are TRBV4-3 and TRBJ1-5; 9 bases fit TRBD1. J gave up 4 bases and V 1 base, and 2 bases lay outside the gene matches. CDR1 LGHNA and CDR2 YSLEER come from the germline V gene. The CDR3 totals 15 residues. The CDR3 sequence: CASSQGTGANQPQHF. CDR3 bases: TGCGCCAGCAGCCAAGGGACAGGGGCTAATCAGCCCCAGCATTTT.

This clonotype was seen only a few times. The chain couples TRBV11-1 to TRBJ1-2; possible D gene TRBD1, 6 bases. CDR1 and CDR2 (germline): SGHAT, FQDESV (reference sequence). With 3 bases removed from V and 8 bases from J, the gap between germline ends came to 13 bases. The CDR3 runs to 13 residues. Here the CDR3 DNA reads TGTGCCAGCAGCTTTGTAACAGGGCGCGGCTACACCTTC. This codes for CASSFVTGRGYTF.

Only a few counts were recorded for this clonotype. DNA of the CDR3: TGCAGTGCCCGGAACCAGGACAGTACCGAGCAGTACTTC. It codes for CSARNQDSTEQYF. The chain joins TRBV20-1 to TRBJ2-7; the D gene is possibly TRBD1 (6 bases). The CDR3 has 13 residues. V lost 6 bases and J 6 bases, leaving 18 bases between the germline ends. Germline values: CDR1 DFQATT, CDR2 SNEGSKA (reference sequence).

This clonotype was counted ten times or more. The rearrangement uses TRBV7-9 and TRBJ2-5, with D uncertain. CDR3 size: 13 residues. In germline, CDR1 is SEHNR, CDR2 FQNEAQ (reference sequence). V gave up 5 bases and J gave up 7 bases, with 14 bases separating them. The CDR3 spells CASSTSITRTQYF. Written as DNA, the CDR3 is TGTGCCAGCAGCACCAGCATCACTCGGACCCAGTACTTC.

The chain links TRBV10-1 to TRBJ2-3; no reliable D call. There are 14 residues in the CDR3. The germline V gene encodes CDR1 WNHNN and CDR2 SYGVQD (reference sequence). V was shortened by 8 bases and J by 0 bases, with 12 bases between the two germline ends. The CDR3 DNA follows: TGCGCCAGCTCTGCGCGTGCTAGCACAGATACGCAGTATTTT. This sequence encodes CASSARASTDTQYF.

There are many counts of this clonotype. The chain links TRBV5-1 to TRBJ1-1; weak D call: TRBD1 (6 bases). The CDR3 covers 15 residues. The germline V gene has CDR1 SGHRS and CDR2 YFSETQ. V was shortened by 4 bases and J by 1 base, with 14 bases between the two germline ends. In nucleotides, the CDR3 is TGCGCCAGCAGCCAAACGGGACAAACGAACACTGAAGCTTTCTTT. Encoded protein: CASSQTGQTNTEAFF. Full variable domain (missing parts from reference TRBV5-1 and TRBJ1-1): KAGVTQTPRYLIKTRGQQVTLSCSPISGHRSVSWYQQTPGQGLQFLFEYFSETQRNKGNFPGRFSGRQFSNSRSEMNVSTLELGDSALYLCASSQTGQTNTEAFFGQGTRLTVV.

V usage is TRBV5-6 and J usage is TRBJ1-2; maybe TRBD1 (6 bases). The CDR3 is 14 residues long. V shed 5 bases and J shed 4 bases, with 15 bases lying between them. CDR1 is SGHDT and CDR2 is YYEEEE in the germline V gene. CDR3 region: CASRATGVSYGYTF. CDR3 DNA sequence: TGTGCCAGCAGGGCGACAGGAGTTTCCTATGGCTACACCTTC.

Points on this clonotype: This sequence may be a read error, since a much larger clone differs from it by one base. In this CDR3 the conserved last residue, phenylalanine or tryptophan, is missing, so a read error is likely. DNA for the CDR3: TGTGCCAGCAGTGAACCAGGACCGCTTACGAACACTGAAGCTTTCTCT. It codes for CASSEPGPLTNTEAFS. The chain combines TRBV25-1 with TRBJ1-1; D gene uncertain. The CDR3 consists of 16 residues. V was shortened by 2 bases and J by 1 base, with 14 bases between the two germline ends. Per the germline V gene, CDR1 is MGHDK and CDR2 is SYGVNS.

At least ten counts were recorded for this clonotype. V gene TRBV6-4 combines with J gene TRBJ2-3; 7 bases match TRBD2. J was trimmed by 4 bases and V by 2 bases; bases with no gene match: 6. The CDR3 runs 15 residues. Germline V gene sequence: CDR1 MRHNA, CDR2 SNTAGT. The CDR3 bases are TGTGCCAGCAGTGACGGGGGGGGGTCGTCAGATACGCAGTATTTT. Translated, it gives CASSDGGGSSDTQYF.

This chain's CDR3 is CAISDDPPLTDTQYF. The CDR3 region has the DNA TGTGCCATCAGTGACGACCCCCCACTCACAGATACGCAGTATTTT. The chain carries TRBV10-3 and TRBJ2-3; no firm D call. V was clipped by 3 bases and J by 2 bases, with 12 bases between them. CDR1 is ENHRY and CDR2 is SYGVKD in the germline V gene. The CDR3 has 15 amino acids.

This clonotype was counted only a few times. This rearrangement joins TRBV20-1 to TRBJ2-7, with 9 bases identical to TRBD2. Unmatched junction bases numbered 8, after V lost 6 bases and J lost 2 bases. Germline lookup yields CDR1 DFQATT and CDR2 SNEGSKA (reference sequence). This CDR3 is 14 amino acids long. The CDR3 DNA reads TGCAGTGCCCCCGGGACTAGCAATACCTACGAGCAGTACTTC. Its protein is CSAPGTSNTYEQYF.

The chain combines TRBV5-1 with TRBJ2-7, with TRBD1 matching 8 bases. Germline V gene lookup returns CDR1 SGHRS and CDR2 YFSETQ. Trimming took 4 bases from V and 6 from J; bases not matched to a gene: 6. The CDR3 totals 13 residues. CDR3 region: CASSKDRGIEQYF. The CDR3 DNA follows: TGCGCCAGCAGCAAAGACAGGGGAATCGAGCAGTACTTC.

This clonotype was observed a handful of times. J is TRBJ2-3 and V is TRBV7-9; D is possibly TRBD2 (5 bases). CDR1 SEHNR and CDR2 FQNEAQ come from the germline V gene (reference sequence). V gave up 5 bases and J gave up 6 bases, with 12 bases separating them. The CDR3 is made up of 13 amino acids. CDR3 in DNA: TGTGCCAGCAGCCTACCAGCGGAGGATACGCAGTATTTT. Its translation is CASSLPAEDTQYF.

Concerning this clonotype: A read error may produce the germline difference seen at one junction end. The rearrangement links TRBV6-5 to TRBJ2-7; 7 bases line up with TRBD2. The CDR3 sequence is 13 residues long. CDR1 is MNHEY and CDR2 is SVGAGI in the germline V gene. CDR3 amino acids: CASSYQPGGWADF. In DNA, the CDR3 is TGTGCCAGCAGTTACCAACCCGGGGGGTGGGCCGACTTC.

The chain uses TRBV5-1 and TRBJ2-5; D gene uncertain. V was shortened by 3 bases and J by 7 bases, with 13 bases between the two germline ends. This CDR3 has 13 amino acids. The germline CDR1 and CDR2 sequences are SGHRS and YFSETQ. CDR3 DNA: TGCGCCAGCAGCTCCCCCGCGATGGGGACCCAGTACTTC. This gives the protein CASSSPAMGTQYF.

The chain uses TRBV7-2 and TRBJ1-5; TRBD1 matches at 9 bases. Germline-derived CDR1 and CDR2 are SGHTA and FQGNSA. V shed 5 bases and J 1 base; nucleotides not matched to a gene: 6. There are 16 residues in the CDR3. The CDR3: CASSLTGGRSNQPQHF. CDR3 DNA: TGTGCCAGCAGCCTAACAGGGGGCCGGAGCAATCAGCCCCAGCATTTT.

In this sample, this clonotype turned up a few times. CDR3 residues: CASSYGQETQYF. CDR3 nucleotides: TGTGCCAGCAGTTACGGACAAGAGACCCAGTACTTC. The V and J genes are TRBV6-6 and TRBJ2-5; D unclear. The CDR3 is 12 amino acids. Deletions cut 2 bases from V and 2 bases from J, with 3 bases between. Looked up from germline, CDR1 is MNHNY and CDR2 is SVGAGI (reference sequence).

This clonotype was seen only a few times. This CDR3 is CASSRATSAFYNEQFF. For the CDR3, the DNA is TGTGCCAGCAGCCGGGCGACTAGCGCTTTCTACAATGAGCAGTTCTTC. The chain employs TRBV14 and TRBJ2-1, with 8 bases matching TRBD2. Germline values: CDR1 SGHDN, CDR2 FVKESK. The CDR3 totals 16 residues. Trimming at V came to 4 bases and at J to 3 bases, leaving 8 bases not matched to a gene.